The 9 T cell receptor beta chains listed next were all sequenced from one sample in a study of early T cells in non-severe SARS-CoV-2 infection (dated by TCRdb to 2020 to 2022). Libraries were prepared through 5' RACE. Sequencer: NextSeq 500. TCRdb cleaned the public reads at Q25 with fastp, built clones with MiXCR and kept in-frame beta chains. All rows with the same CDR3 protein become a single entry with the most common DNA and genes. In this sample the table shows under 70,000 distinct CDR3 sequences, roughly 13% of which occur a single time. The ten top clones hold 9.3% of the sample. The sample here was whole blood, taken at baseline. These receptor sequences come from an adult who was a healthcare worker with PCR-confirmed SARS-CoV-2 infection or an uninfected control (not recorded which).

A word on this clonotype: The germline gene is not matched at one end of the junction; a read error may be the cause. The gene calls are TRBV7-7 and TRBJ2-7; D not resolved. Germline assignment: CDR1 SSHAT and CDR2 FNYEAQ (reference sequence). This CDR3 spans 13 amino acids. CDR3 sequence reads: CASSSDRLHEQYF. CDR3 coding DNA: TGTGCTAGCAGCTCTGACCGCCTCCACGAGCAGTACTTC.

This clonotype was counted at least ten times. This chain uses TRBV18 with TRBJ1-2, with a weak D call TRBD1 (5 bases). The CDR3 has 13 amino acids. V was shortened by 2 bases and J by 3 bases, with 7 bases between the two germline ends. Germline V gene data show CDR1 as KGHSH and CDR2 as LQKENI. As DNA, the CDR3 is TGTGCCAGCTCACCAAGGGGAGACTATGGCTACACCTTC. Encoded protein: CASSPRGDYGYTF.

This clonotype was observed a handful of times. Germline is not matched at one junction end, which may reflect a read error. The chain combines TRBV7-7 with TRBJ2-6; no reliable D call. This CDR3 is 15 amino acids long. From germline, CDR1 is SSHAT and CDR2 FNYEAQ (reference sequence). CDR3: CASSLNGHGANVLTF. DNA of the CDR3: TGTGCTAGCAGCTTAAACGGGCATGGGGCCAACGTCCTGACTTTC.

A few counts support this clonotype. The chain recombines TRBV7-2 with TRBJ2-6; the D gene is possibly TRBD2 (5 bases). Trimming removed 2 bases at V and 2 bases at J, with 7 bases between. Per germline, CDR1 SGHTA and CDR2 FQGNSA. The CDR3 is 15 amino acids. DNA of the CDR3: TGTGCCAGCAGCTTACTCGGGGCTGGGGCCAACGTCCTGACTTTC. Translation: CASSLLGAGANVLTF.

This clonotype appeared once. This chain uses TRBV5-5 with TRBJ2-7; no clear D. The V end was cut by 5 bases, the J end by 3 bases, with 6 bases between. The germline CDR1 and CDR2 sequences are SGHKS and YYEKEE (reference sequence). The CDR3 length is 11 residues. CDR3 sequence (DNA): TGTGCCAGCAGGGGGTACTACGAGCAGTACTTC. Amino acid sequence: CASRGYYEQYF.

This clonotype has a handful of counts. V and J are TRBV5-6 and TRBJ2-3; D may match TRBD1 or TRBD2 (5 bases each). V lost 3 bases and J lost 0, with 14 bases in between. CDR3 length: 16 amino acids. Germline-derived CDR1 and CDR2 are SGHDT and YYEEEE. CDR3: CASSSFDGASTDTQYF. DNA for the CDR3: TGTGCCAGCAGCTCTTTCGACGGGGCTAGCACAGATACGCAGTATTTT. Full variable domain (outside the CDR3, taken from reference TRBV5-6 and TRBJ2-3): DAGVTQSPTHLIKTRGQQVTLRCSPKSGHDTVSWYQQALGQGPQFIFQYYEEEERQRGNFPDRFSGHQFPNYSSELNVNALLLGDSALYLCASSSFDGASTDTQYFGPGTRLTVL.

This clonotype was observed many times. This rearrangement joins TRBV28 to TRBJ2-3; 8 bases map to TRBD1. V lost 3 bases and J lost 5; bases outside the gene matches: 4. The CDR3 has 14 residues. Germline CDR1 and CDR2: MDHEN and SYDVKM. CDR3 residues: CASSFRTGRDTQYF. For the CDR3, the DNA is TGTGCCAGCAGTTTTCGGACAGGGCGAGATACGCAGTATTTT.

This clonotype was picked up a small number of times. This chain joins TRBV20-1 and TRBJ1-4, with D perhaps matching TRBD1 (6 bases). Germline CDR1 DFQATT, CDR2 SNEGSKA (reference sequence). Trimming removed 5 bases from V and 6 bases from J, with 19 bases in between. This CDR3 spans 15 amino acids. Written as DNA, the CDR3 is TGCAGTGCTCCGAACAGGGCGAGCCGGGATGAAAAACTGTTTTTT. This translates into CSAPNRASRDEKLFF.

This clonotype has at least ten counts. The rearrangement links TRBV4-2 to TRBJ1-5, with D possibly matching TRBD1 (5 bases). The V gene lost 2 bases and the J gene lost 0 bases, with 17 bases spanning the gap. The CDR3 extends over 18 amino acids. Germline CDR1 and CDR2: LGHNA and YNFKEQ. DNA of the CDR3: TGTGCCAGCAGCCAACTAGAGGTTGGCGGACATAGCAATCAGCCCCAGCATTTT. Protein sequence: CASSQLEVGGHSNQPQHF.